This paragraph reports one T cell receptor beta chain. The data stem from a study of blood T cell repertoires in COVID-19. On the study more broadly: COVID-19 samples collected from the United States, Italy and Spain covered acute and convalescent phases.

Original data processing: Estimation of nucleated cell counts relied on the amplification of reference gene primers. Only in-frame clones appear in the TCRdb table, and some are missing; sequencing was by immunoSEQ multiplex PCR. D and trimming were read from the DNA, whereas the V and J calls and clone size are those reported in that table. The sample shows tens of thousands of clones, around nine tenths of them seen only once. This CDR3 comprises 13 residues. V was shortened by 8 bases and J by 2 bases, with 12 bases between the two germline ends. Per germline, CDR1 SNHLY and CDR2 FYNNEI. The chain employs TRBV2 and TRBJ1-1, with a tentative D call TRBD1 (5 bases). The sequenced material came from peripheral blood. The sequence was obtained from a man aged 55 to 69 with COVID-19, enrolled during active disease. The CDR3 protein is CASPRAINTEAFF. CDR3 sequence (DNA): TGTGCCAGCCCCAGGGCTATCAACACTGAAGCTTTCTTT.